The entry below gives a single TCR beta chain sequence along with its context. As yet, its antigen is unknown. The trim removed 6 bases at V and 3 bases at J, leaving 7 bases unmatched. CDR1 MDHEN and CDR2 SYDVKM come from the germline V gene. The CDR3 totals 15 residues. Method: immunoSEQ multiplex PCR; TCRdb's copy keeps in-frame clones and lacks some. The repertoire holds about 15,000 clones, with about 82% as singletons. The data were obtained in a study of Tregs in tolerant kidney transplant recipients. Study-wide results and caveats: Biological reproducibility was not directly addressed, but technical replication error appeared minimal. In tolerant patients, donor-specific Tregs outgrew total Tregs, suggesting antigen-driven expansion. For some patients, primers changed over time, blocking nucleotide-level comparison.

V and J are TRBV28 and TRBJ2-3; 9 nucleotides line up with TRBD1. The sample in question was Tregs from blood, obtained before the transplant. The sequence was collected from a human donor who received a combined kidney and bone marrow transplant. In DNA, the CDR3 is TGTGCCAGCAGCCAACCGGACAGGGGTACAGATACGCAGTATTTT. Residues: CASSQPDRGTDTQYF.